The 32 T cell receptor beta chains in this list originate from one sample, sequenced in a study of identifying expanded T cells in peripheral blood. Sequencing was performed with immunoSEQ multiplex PCR; in TCRdb, only in-frame clones are kept and a portion is missing. The sample carries about 100,000 clones, approximately 89% recorded once. The sample comprised blood. These receptors were collected from a person aged 18-69 years in good health.

This chain joins TRBV11-2 and TRBJ1-2, with D possibly being TRBD1 (5 bases). Germline values: CDR1 SGHAT, CDR2 FQNNGV. The CDR3 is 13 amino acids. V lost 3 bases and J 4 bases, leaving 9 bases between the germline ends. In nucleotides, the CDR3 is TGTGCCAGCAGCTTCGCGGGGGGCTATGGCTACACCTTC. Encoded protein: CASSFAGGYGYTF.

This chain connects TRBV27 to TRBJ2-7; D not certain. V was trimmed by 1 base and J by 2 bases, leaving 18 bases between them. The CDR3 runs 17 residues. Germline lookup yields CDR1 MNHEY and CDR2 SMNVEV (reference sequence). Here the CDR3 DNA reads TGTGCCAGCAGTTTATTACGTGGATCTAGGATGGCCTACGAGCAGTACTTC. Translating it yields CASSLLRGSRMAYEQYF.

The chain recombines TRBV19 with TRBJ1-1; D is perhaps TRBD1 (6 bases). The V gene lost 9 bases and the J gene lost 3 bases, with 11 bases spanning the gap. From germline, CDR1 is LNHDA and CDR2 SQIVND (reference sequence). This CDR3 is built from 12 residues. Here the CDR3 reads CASQGQYTEAFF. The CDR3, as DNA: TGTGCCAGCCAAGGACAGTACACTGAAGCTTTCTTT.

On this clone: A junction boundary mismatches the germline segment, possibly from a read error. This chain joins TRBV6-1 and TRBJ2-1, with D tentatively TRBD1 (6 bases). Germline V CDR1 and CDR2: MNHNS, SASEGT. The CDR3 spans 12 residues. CDR3 region: CASSEAPWGRVF. The CDR3 DNA is TGTGCCAGCAGTGAAGCGCCGTGGGGGCGGGTCTTC.

The gene calls are TRBV4-1 and TRBJ2-2; 7 bases are a match to TRBD2. With 5 bases clipped from V and 2 bases from J, the junction kept 8 bases outside the gene matches. This CDR3 has 16 amino acids. Germline V lookup: CDR1 MGHRA, CDR2 YSYEKL. The CDR3 reads CASSSPGGGNTGELFF. In nucleotides, the CDR3 is TGCGCCAGCAGCTCTCCGGGCGGGGGTAACACCGGGGAGCTGTTTTTT.

CDR3 protein: CASSPDTRELFF. CDR3 coding DNA: TGTGCCAGCAGCCCGGATACACGCGAGCTGTTTTTT. The chain uses TRBV11-3 and TRBJ2-2; D gene unclear. CDR3 length: 12 amino acids. CDR1 and CDR2 from the germline V gene are SGHNT and YENEEA. Trimming shortened V by 5 bases and J by 11 bases, and 12 bases separated the two germline ends.

The table lists this clone with a few counts. The chain combines TRBV27 with TRBJ2-2; TRBD2 is a possible D gene (5 bases). Germline CDR1 MNHEY, CDR2 SMNVEV (reference sequence). Deletions cut 6 bases from V and 0 bases from J, with 5 bases between. This CDR3 contains 13 residues. In nucleotides, the CDR3 is TGTGCCAGCAGGACTACGAACACCGGGGAGCTGTTTTTT. It yields the protein CASRTTNTGELFF.

As DNA, the CDR3 is TGTGCCAGCAGCCCCCGGGACAGGAGGACGAATGGCTACACCTTC. As protein: CASSPRDRRTNGYTF. The chain employs TRBV5-4 and TRBJ1-2; 8 positions agree with TRBD1. The CDR3 contains 15 residues. In germline, CDR1 is SGHNT, CDR2 YYREEE (reference sequence). Trimming took 4 bases from V and 6 from J; bases not matched to a gene: 11.

V and J are TRBV11-2 and TRBJ2-3; D gene uncertain. Trimming cost V 4 bases and J 3 bases, with 2 bases left between them. The CDR3 is 11 amino acids. Germline CDR1 is SGHAT and CDR2 is FQNNGV. The CDR3 sequence: CASSSTDTQYF. The CDR3, as DNA: TGTGCCAGCAGCTCGACAGATACGCAGTATTTT.

The V call is TRBV6-5, the J call TRBJ2-7; the match to TRBD2 covers 14 bases. The CDR3 is 16 amino acids. Germline values: CDR1 MNHEY, CDR2 SVGAGI. After removal of 0 bases from V and 5 bases from J, the junction contained 3 bases not matched to a gene. In nucleotides, the CDR3 is TGTGCCAGCAGTTACTCGATGGGACTAGCGGGAGACGAGCAGTACTTC. It encodes CASSYSMGLAGDEQYF.

V is TRBV9 and J is TRBJ2-7; TRBD2 matches at 7 bases. The CDR3 contains 12 residues. Germline CDR1 and CDR2: SGDLS and YYNGEE. With 5 bases clipped from V and 5 bases from J, the junction kept 4 bases outside the gene matches. The CDR3 region has the DNA TGTGCCAGCAGTCTTGGGGGGGACGAGCAGTACTTC. This gives the protein CASSLGGDEQYF.

The genes are TRBV29-1 and TRBJ1-1, with D uncertain. The CDR3 is 10 residues long. Trimming took off 4 bases at V and 3 bases at J, with 3 bases between the two ends. Per germline, CDR1 SQVTM and CDR2 ANQGSEA. The CDR3 DNA follows: TGCAGCGTTGGGGACACTGAAGCTTTCTTT. Amino acid sequence: CSVGDTEAFF.

This chain links TRBV7-9 with TRBJ1-1; D possibly corresponds to TRBD1 (5 bases). V was shortened by 4 bases and J by 4 bases, with 10 bases between the two germline ends. CDR3 length: 13 amino acids. In germline, CDR1 is SEHNR, CDR2 FQNEAQ (reference sequence). In nucleotides, the CDR3 is TGTGCCAGCAGCTCTGGGGGAGGCACTGAAGCTTTCTTT. It translates to CASSSGGGTEAFF.

V and J are TRBV19 and TRBJ1-1, with D perhaps matching TRBD1 (6 bases). In germline, CDR1 is LNHDA, CDR2 SQIVND (reference sequence). This CDR3 comprises 15 residues. V was shortened by 4 bases and J by 3 bases, with 15 bases between the two germline ends. The CDR3 sequence: CASSRKQGQYTEAFF. The CDR3 region has the DNA TGTGCCAGTAGTAGAAAACAGGGTCAGTACACTGAAGCTTTCTTT. Full variable domain (rest looked up from reference TRBV19 and TRBJ1-1): DGGITQSPKYLFRKEGQNVTLSCEQNLNHDAMYWYRQDPGQGLRLIYYSQIVNDFQKGDIAEGYSVSREKKESFPLTVTSAQKNPTAFYLCASSRKQGQYTEAFFGQGTRLTVV.

The chain links TRBV30 to TRBJ1-4; no clear D. The CDR3 is made up of 14 amino acids. The V and J ends lost 2 bases and 0 bases respectively, with 7 bases between them. CDR1 and CDR2 from the germline V gene are GTSNPN and SVGIG (reference sequence). DNA of the CDR3: TGTGCCTGGAGTCGGGGTGCAACTAATGAAAAACTGTTTTTT. Translating it yields CAWSRGATNEKLFF.

The chain combines TRBV27 with TRBJ1-2, with D possibly being TRBD1 (5 bases). The CDR3 is made up of 14 amino acids. Trimming shortened V by 7 bases and J by 1 base, and 13 bases separated the two germline ends. Looked up from germline, CDR1 is MNHEY and CDR2 is SMNVEV (reference sequence). The CDR3 protein is CASKSLDINYGYTF. CDR3 coding DNA: TGTGCCAGCAAATCCTTGGACATTAACTATGGCTACACCTTC.

This clone was observed a single time. V usage is TRBV7-2 and J usage is TRBJ2-7; D call uncertain. Trimming cost V 1 base and J 2 bases, with 3 bases left between them. The length of the CDR3 is 12 residues. Germline assignment: CDR1 SGHTA and CDR2 FQGNSA. As DNA, the CDR3 is TGTGCCAGCAGCTTAGTGGCCTACGAGCAGTACTTC. Amino acid sequence: CASSLVAYEQYF.

The rearrangement uses TRBV10-3 and TRBJ1-5; maybe TRBD1 (6 bases). Germline V gives CDR1 ENHRY, CDR2 SYGVKD. There are 15 residues in the CDR3. The V and J ends lost 3 bases and 3 bases respectively, with 12 bases between them. The DNA for the CDR3 is TGTGCCATCAGTGATGGCAGGGGAATCAATCAGCCCCAGCATTTT. Protein sequence: CAISDGRGINQPQHF.

The chain has TRBV29-1 and TRBJ1-2; TRBD1 might be the D (6 bases). The CDR3 consists of 14 residues. From germline, CDR1 is SQVTM and CDR2 ANQGSEA. V lost 3 bases and J 0 bases, leaving 11 bases between the germline ends. The CDR3: CSVERTATNYGYTF. The CDR3 DNA follows: TGCAGCGTTGAGCGGACAGCCACTAACTATGGCTACACCTTC.

The J gene is TRBJ2-3, the V gene TRBV6-1, with D possibly being TRBD1 (5 bases). The CDR3 sequence is 15 residues long. Looked up from germline, CDR1 is MNHNS and CDR2 is SASEGT. V dropped 3 bases and J dropped 2 bases, with 12 bases sitting between them. CDR3: CASSEFSGITDTQYF. The CDR3, as DNA: TGTGCCAGCAGTGAGTTTTCAGGGATCACAGATACGCAGTATTTT.

The chain uses TRBV19 and TRBJ1-1, with D perhaps matching TRBD1 (6 bases). The CDR3 loop spans 13 amino acids. V was pared by 3 bases and J by 1 base, with 6 bases between. In germline, CDR1 is LNHDA, CDR2 SQIVND (reference sequence). The CDR3 protein is CASSMDRNTEAFF. CDR3 coding DNA: TGTGCCAGTAGTATGGACAGGAACACTGAAGCTTTCTTT.

This chain connects TRBV4-3 to TRBJ2-7, with 13 bases lining up with TRBD2. Trimming at V came to 5 bases and at J to 3 bases, leaving 4 bases not matched to a gene. This CDR3 contains 15 residues. Germline V CDR1 and CDR2: LGHNA, YSLEER. The CDR3 loop is CASSAGTSGNYEQYF. The CDR3 DNA sequence: TGCGCCAGCAGCGCCGGGACTAGCGGGAACTACGAGCAGTACTTC.

There are a few counts of this clone. This rearrangement joins TRBV29-1 to TRBJ1-4; no clear D. The CDR3 is 12 residues long. V was cut by 4 bases and J by 4 bases, with 7 bases left in between. Germline V gives CDR1 SQVTM, CDR2 ANQGSEA. The CDR3 here is CSVGQINEKLFF. Written as DNA, the CDR3 is TGCAGCGTTGGTCAGATTAATGAAAAACTGTTTTTT.

The V gene is TRBV2, the J gene TRBJ2-1, with TRBD1 matching over 7 bases. The CDR3 sequence is 15 residues long. V shed 1 base, J shed 3 bases, and the junction held 3 bases outside the gene matches. Germline V lookup: CDR1 SNHLY, CDR2 FYNNEI. Here the CDR3 DNA reads TGTGCCAGCAGTGAAGGACAGGGTAGCTACAATGAGCAGTTCTTC. Translating it yields CASSEGQGSYNEQFF. Full variable domain (missing parts from reference TRBV2 and TRBJ2-1): EPEVTQTPSHQVTQMGQEVILRCVPISNHLYFYWYRQILGQKVEFLVSFYNNEISEKSEIFDDQFSVERPDGSNFTLKIRSTKLEDSAMYFCASSEGQGSYNEQFFGPGTRLTVL.

V and J are TRBV9 and TRBJ2-3, with 11 bases matching TRBD2. The length of the CDR3 is 20 residues. Germline-derived CDR1 and CDR2 are SGDLS and YYNGEE. J gave up 8 bases and V 3 bases, and 23 bases lay outside the gene matches. The CDR3, as DNA: TGTGCCAGCAGCGCATACCCGGGGGACGGGACTAGCGGCCCTGCAGGTACGCAGTATTTT. It codes for CASSAYPGDGTSGPAGTQYF.

V gene TRBV7-7 combines with J gene TRBJ2-4; possible D gene TRBD1, 5 bases. The CDR3 sequence is 16 residues long. Trimming took off 1 base at V and 3 bases at J, with 13 bases between the two ends. Germline assignment: CDR1 SSHAT and CDR2 FNYEAQ (reference sequence). The CDR3 loop is CASSLVGVRGKNIQYF. For the CDR3, the DNA is TGTGCCAGCAGCTTAGTAGGGGTAAGAGGCAAAAACATTCAGTACTTC.

The rearrangement joins TRBV28 to TRBJ1-5; a possible D gene is TRBD1 (6 bases). The V gene lost 7 bases and the J gene lost 6 bases, with 22 bases spanning the gap. CDR3 length: 16 residues. Germline CDR1 and CDR2: MDHEN and SYDVKM. The CDR3 reads CASTPRGRGDGQPQHF. DNA of the CDR3: TGTGCCAGCACCCCCCGCGGCAGGGGCGATGGTCAGCCCCAGCATTTT. Full variable domain (outside the CDR3, taken from reference TRBV28 and TRBJ1-5): DVKVTQSSRYLVKRTGEKVFLECVQDMDHENMFWYRQDPGLGLRLIYFSYDVKMKEKGDIPEGYSVSREKKERFSLILESASTNQTSMYLCASTPRGRGDGQPQHFGDGTRLSIL.

The genes are TRBV4-1 and TRBJ2-7; 9 positions match TRBD1. V dropped 0 bases and J dropped 3; count of bases not matched to a gene: 3. Germline CDR1 reads MGHRA; CDR2 reads YSYEKL. CDR3 length equals 15 residues. The CDR3 DNA reads as TGCGCCAGCAGCCAAGAGGACAGGGGACACTACGAGCAGTACTTC. It encodes CASSQEDRGHYEQYF.

The CDR3 here is CASSSPPGGELFF. CDR3 coding DNA: TGTGCCAGCAGTTCCCCACCGGGCGGGGAGCTGTTTTTT. The chain combines TRBV6-5 with TRBJ2-2; D not resolved. The CDR3 is 13 amino acids. V was shortened by 4 bases and J by 7 bases, with 10 bases between the two germline ends. The germline CDR1 and CDR2 sequences are MNHEY and SVGAGI.

The sample holds one count of this clone. The chain joins TRBV25-1 to TRBJ1-6; 8 bases fit TRBD1. Germline CDR1 is MGHDK and CDR2 is SYGVNS. J gave up 7 bases and V 6 bases, and 5 bases lay outside the gene matches. The CDR3 runs 14 residues. DNA of the CDR3: TGTGCCAGCAGGTCGGACAGGGAAAATTCACCCCTCCACTTT. It codes for CASRSDRENSPLHF.

V gene TRBV5-1 combines with J gene TRBJ2-5, with TRBD2 identical over 15 bases. The CDR3 consists of 19 residues. Germline V CDR1 and CDR2: SGHRS, YFSETQ. The trim removed 5 bases at V and 0 bases at J, leaving 11 bases unmatched. CDR3 sequence: CASSSGTSGGSAYQETQYF. The CDR3 nucleotides read TGCGCCAGCAGTTCCGGGACTAGCGGGGGGTCCGCGTACCAAGAGACCCAGTACTTC.

This chain uses TRBV7-9 with TRBJ1-2, with 8 bases fitting TRBD1. The CDR3 contains 14 residues. With 2 bases clipped from V and 4 bases from J, the junction kept 3 bases outside the gene matches. Germline-derived CDR1 and CDR2 are SEHNR and FQNEAQ (reference sequence). The CDR3 DNA reads TGTGCCAGCAGCTTACCAGGGGGCACCTATGGCTACACCTTC. Translation gives CASSLPGGTYGYTF.